The subject of this entry is one TCR beta chain. Its antigen remains unknown. The data stem from a study of T cells after posttransplantation cyclophosphamide. Overall study findings and caveats: Recipient CMV seropositivity and CMV reactivation strongly tracked TRB clonality. Tissue-infiltrating T cells from skin or gut overlapped little with blood T cells. Donor CD8+ memory clones often dominated recipient blood repertoires at later times.

Sequencing was performed with immunoSEQ multiplex PCR; in TCRdb, only in-frame clones are kept and a portion is missing. Among about 1,500 clones listed, about three quarters were seen once. Treatment was busulfan-fludarabine conditioning, a marrow graft, and cyclophosphamide on days +3 and +4. The CDR3 is made up of 15 amino acids. Germline assignment: CDR1 SQVTM and CDR2 ANQGSEA. Trimming cost V 1 base and J 0 bases; bases outside gene matches: 3. The sample here was CD4+ T cells sorted from PBMCs, taken after allogeneic stem cell transplant with posttransplant cyclophosphamide. The chain joins TRBV29-1 to TRBJ2-7; 10 bases map to TRBD1. The receptor was isolated from a male patient in his fifties who received an allogeneic stem cell transplant from an unrelated donor, was CMV-positive, and had acute GVHD only. The graft donor may be the source of some T cells. CDR3 region: CSVEAGQGSSYEQYF. In nucleotides, the CDR3 is TGCAGCGTTGAAGCGGGACAGGGGAGCTCCTACGAGCAGTACTTC.